The T cell receptor beta chain under discussion was sequenced for a study of vaccination effects on CD4 cells after COVID-19. Clones were sequenced by immunoSEQ multiplex PCR, and TCRdb holds only the in-frame ones, with some missing. The repertoire consists of 45,000 to 60,000 clones, with about 83% occurring once and the leading ten covering just over 3%. V was clipped by 6 bases and J by 6 bases; unmatched bases: 3. This CDR3 has 13 residues. From germline, CDR1 is MDHEN and CDR2 SYDVKM. Once cultured for around 11 days, the cells underwent separation to obtain CD4+ T cells. Remarks on this clone: Its antigen remains unknown.

Sequences were derived from CD4+ T cells from PBMCs cultured without peptide, sampled before COVID-19 vaccination. The clonotype comes from a human donor who received a COVID-19 vaccine. The chain joins TRBV28 to TRBJ2-4; 9 bases align to TRBD1. Here the CDR3 DNA reads TGTGCCAGCAGCCGGGACAGGGCAAACATTCAGTACTTC. Protein: CASSRDRANIQYF.